The T cell receptor (beta chain) under discussion was sequenced for a study of cytomegalovirus exposure and HLA in healthy donors. Findings and caveats of the study: Later findings reportedly placed an Asian-associated ancestry cluster below the approximately 670-donor mean for N-insertions.

PCR was performed using 60 Vbeta and 13 Jbeta primers. The table came from immunoSEQ multiplex PCR; TCRdb's copy has only in-frame clones and leaves some out. Of under 100,000 clones in the sample, 60% to 85% were seen once. For this clone: What it recognizes is unknown.

Sequenced material: PBMCs. The source is a man between 18 and 29 years old in good health and CMV-seropositive.

The chain's CDR3 is CASSHTGTGLAYGYTF. CDR3 sequence (DNA): TGTGCCAGCAGCCACACCGGGACAGGGCTGGCCTATGGCTACACCTTC. V gene TRBV7-9 combines with J gene TRBJ1-2; 9 nucleotides match TRBD1. The CDR3 length is 16 residues. Germline CDR1 and CDR2: SEHNR and FQNEAQ (reference sequence). The trim removed 5 bases at V and 4 bases at J, leaving 11 bases unmatched.